This TCR beta chain was identified in a study of memory CD4+ T cells and cytomegalovirus serostatus (dated by TCRdb to between 2018 and 2021). About the investigation overall: A total of around 35 healthy Belgian adults, of whom 9 were CMV seropositive and roughly 24 were CMV seronegative, were included in the cohort. To replicate a published TCR-based CMV serostatus classifier, the study sequenced CD4+ memory TCRbeta repertoires from a Belgian cohort whose cytomegalovirus serostatus was known. General conclusions and limits of the study: The original-framework classifier achieved a median bootstrapped AUC of almost 0.97 with a 95% CI of 0.76-1.00 on the Belgian cohort. Unlike the original study, which covered naive and memory CD4+ and CD8+ populations, the Belgian study sequenced only CD4+CD45RO+ memory cells. For predicting CMV serostatus, the median bootstrapped AUC was roughly 0.95 using the original framework and about 0.9 using a US-trained random forest. Among the 150 to 200 previously reported CMV-associated TCRbeta sequences, some 70 showed up in the CD4+ memory repertoires, with each one found in between one and five individuals. Results were interpreted as suggesting that the CMV-associated TCR signature is largely present in the CD4+ memory repertoire.

Single viable CD3+CD4+CD8-CD45RO+ cells were sorted as memory CD4+ T cells on a FACSAria II. CMV serostatus was determined using a Roche Elecsys assay that detects serum IgG against CMV pp150, pp28, p38 and p52. Following thawing, total CD4+ T cells were enriched through positive selection using CD4 magnetic microbeads. The samples came from a different study that was designed specifically to examine the CD4+ T cell memory repertoire. Following standard operating procedures, peripheral blood mononuclear cells were isolated and cryopreserved, while serum was kept at -80 degrees C. Staining used CD3-PerCP (BW264/56), CD4-APC (RPA-T4), CD45RO-PE (UCHT1) and CD8-Pacific Orange (3B5) antibodies, with Sytox blue excluding non-viable cells. Its CDR3 holds 16 amino acids, cysteine through phenylalanine. Of the read, only the CDR3 DNA is kept; its 48 bases are in frame from base 1. CDR1 and CDR2 are drawn from the germline V gene (reference sequence): LNHDA, SQIVND. Trimming accounts for 6 bases at V and 0 bases at J, while the number of junction bases matched to no gene is 8.

The Quick-DNA Microprep Kit was used to extract genomic DNA from the sorted cells. Amplification of TCRbeta DNA was done with the immunoSEQ hsTCRbeta kit, following the protocol from the manufacturer. TCRbeta libraries were sequenced on an Illumina MiSeq instrument. Processing in the source paper ran as follows. After out-of-frame sequences were removed, 2,204,828 distinct TCRbeta sequences remained, averaging about 66,813 per individual. Two values were used to score each individual: the count of 150 to 200 previously reported CMV-associated TCRbeta sequences and the total count of productive distinct TCRbeta sequences. A beta-binomial model was reimplemented in Python, and scikit-learn random forests with default parameters were trained on data from the US cohort. Classifier performance on the Belgian cohort was summarized as median AUC with percentile confidence intervals over 10,000 bootstrap iterations. TCRdb stores this immuneACCESS table with in-frame sequences only. Part of the clones is absent; in the studies checked, under half of the shortfall reflects unresolved V genes, and no reason is known for the rest. The V and J calls and clone size were taken over from that table, and D and trimming were inferred from the DNA. This sample gives 55,000 or so clones in total; around 83% of them show up just once. Roughly 2% of the sample is taken by the ten largest.

About this clone itself: Its specific antigen is unknown. Base-call qualities are not available, and no considerably larger clone is one nucleotide away.

Sequenced: memory CD4+ T cells from blood. This receptor chain uses TRBV19 and TRBJ2-3; the junction holds 8 bases that match TRBD2. The source is an adult in good health and CMV-seropositive. CDR3 protein: CASRDGGASSTDTQYF. The DNA reads as follows: TGTGCCAGTAGGGACGGGGGGGCCTCTAGCACAGATACGCAGTATTTT.